These T cell receptor beta chains were read from a single sample in a study of blood T cell repertoires in COVID-19. Here immunoSEQ multiplex PCR was the method, and the copy in TCRdb shows in-frame clones only, minus some. The profile shows about 180,000 clones, approximately 80% of them singletons. The sample was PBMCs or T cells enriched from blood (not recorded which). The receptors here all came from a man in his fifties or sixties who had been exposed to COVID-19. Both conserved end residues are trimmed from each CDR3. Each record gives: V gene, D gene, J gene, CDR3 protein. The D gene is left open where the match is weak.

>TRBV24-1|TRBD1|TRBJ2-1
ATSDTARGTGEQF
>TRBV19|TRBD1|TRBJ1-2
ASSRDRFVYGYT
>TRBV27|NA|TRBJ2-7
ASSLRGYEQY
>TRBV9|TRBD2|TRBJ2-5
ASSVVASGIETQY
>TRBV12-2|NA|TRBJ2-7
ASRPRSGGTYEQY
>TRBV5-4|NA|TRBJ1-3
ASSLGAQLGNTIY
>TRBV19|TRBD1|TRBJ2-3
ASSIGQGRDTQY
>TRBV15|TRBD1|TRBJ1-5
ATSRHSGGQGNQPQH
>TRBV4-1|TRBD1|TRBJ2-2
ASSQAHTMDRGRSGELF
>TRBV6-4|NA|TRBJ1-1
ASSFSPGTEAF
>TRBV29-1|TRBD1|TRBJ1-1
SAKGAQGVENTEAF
>TRBV6-6|TRBD2|TRBJ2-7
ASSRPGLAGVHEQY
>TRBV9|TRBD1|TRBJ2-2
ASSVTGQGVPGELF
>TRBV10-3|TRBD1|TRBJ2-2
ASQGAAAGELF